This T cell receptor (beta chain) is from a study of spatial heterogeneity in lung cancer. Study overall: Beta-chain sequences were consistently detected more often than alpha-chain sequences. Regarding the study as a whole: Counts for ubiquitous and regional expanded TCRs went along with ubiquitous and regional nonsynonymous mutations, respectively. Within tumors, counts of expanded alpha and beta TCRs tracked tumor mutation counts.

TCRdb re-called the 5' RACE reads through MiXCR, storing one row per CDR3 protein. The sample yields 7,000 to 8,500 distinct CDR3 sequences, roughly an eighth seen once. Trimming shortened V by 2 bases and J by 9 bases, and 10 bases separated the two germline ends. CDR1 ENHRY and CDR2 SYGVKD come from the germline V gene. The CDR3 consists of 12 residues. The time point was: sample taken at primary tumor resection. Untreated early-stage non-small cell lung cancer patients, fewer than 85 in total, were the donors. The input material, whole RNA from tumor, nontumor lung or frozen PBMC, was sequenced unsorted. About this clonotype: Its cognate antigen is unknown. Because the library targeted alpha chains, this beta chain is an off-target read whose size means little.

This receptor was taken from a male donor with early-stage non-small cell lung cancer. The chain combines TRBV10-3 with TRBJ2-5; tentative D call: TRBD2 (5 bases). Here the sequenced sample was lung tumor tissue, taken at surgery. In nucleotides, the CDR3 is TGTGCCATCAGTGAGATCACCGGGGCCCAGTACTTC. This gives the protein CAISEITGAQYF.